This TCR beta chain was recovered during a study of cytomegalovirus exposure and HLA in healthy donors. Study results and caveats: A later analysis reported that several of the most significant clusters appeared to be linked to common viral pathogens, among them Epstein-Barr virus. Testing in vitro showed a few CMV-associated chains specific for CMV antigens. Some V segments could not be told apart, so they were left out, TRBV6-2 and TRBV6-3 among them. The study found most TCR sequences rare, yet found some public TCRs in many donors.

The CDR3 spans 12 residues. Germline V gene lookup returns CDR1 SNHLY and CDR2 FYNNEI. V was clipped by 7 bases and J by 3 bases, with 10 bases between them. Worth noting for this clone: No antigen is known for it.

The PCR made use of 60 Vbeta and 13 Jbeta primers. Repertoires were generated with immunoSEQ multiplex PCR, while TCRdb's copy carries only in-frame clones and drops some. The sample yields over 150,000 clones, approximately 84% seen once. The receptor's source is a boy aged 2-15 years in good health and CMV-seronegative. Sequences were obtained from PBMCs. The chain couples TRBV2 to TRBJ2-7; the D gene is possibly TRBD2 (7 bases). As DNA, the CDR3 is TGTGCCAGCATGGGAGGGGGCTACGAGCAGTACTTC. Encoded protein: CASMGGGYEQYF.